Sequencing of this T cell receptor beta chain was carried out in a study of T cell repertoires in aging, cancer and after chemotherapy. TCR beta rearrangements were amplified from peripheral blood genomic DNA. This clonotype was picked up a small number of times. Rearranged V-D-J TRB sequences were amplified with a mixed TRB-A/B primer pool. TCRdb independently ran MiXCR on the multiplex PCR reads; one entry per CDR3 protein. The sample has about 13,000 distinct CDR3 sequences; about 27% are singletons. The receptor's source is a human donor with a blood cancer. The specimen was blood.

The CDR3 nucleotides read TGTGCCAGCAGCTTCCCAGGCGGACAGGGGGCTGGCGGGGAGCTGTTTTTT. It yields the protein CASSFPGGQGAGGELFF. This chain links TRBV7-6 with TRBJ2-2; 11 bases match TRBD1. Germline values: CDR1 SGHVS, CDR2 FNYEAQ. This CDR3 has 17 residues. Germline trimming cut 3 bases from V and 7 bases from J; bases unmatched to any gene: 10.